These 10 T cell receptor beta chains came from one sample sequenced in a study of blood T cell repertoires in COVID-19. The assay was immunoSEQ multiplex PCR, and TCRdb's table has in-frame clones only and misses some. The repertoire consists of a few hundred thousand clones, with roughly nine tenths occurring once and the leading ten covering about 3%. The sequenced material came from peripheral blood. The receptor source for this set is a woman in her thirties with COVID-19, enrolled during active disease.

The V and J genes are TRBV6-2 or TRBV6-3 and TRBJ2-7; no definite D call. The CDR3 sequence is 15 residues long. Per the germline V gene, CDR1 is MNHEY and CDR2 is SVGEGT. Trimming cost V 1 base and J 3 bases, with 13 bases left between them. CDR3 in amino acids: CASSYYQSSIYEQYV. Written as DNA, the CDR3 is TGTGCCAGCAGTTACTACCAAAGCTCGATCTACGAGCAGTACGTC.

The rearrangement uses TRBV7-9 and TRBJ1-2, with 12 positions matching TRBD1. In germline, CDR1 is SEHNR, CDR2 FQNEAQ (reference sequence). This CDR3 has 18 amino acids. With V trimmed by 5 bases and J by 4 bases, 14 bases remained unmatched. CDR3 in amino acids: CASSDSRDRGPLGYGYTF. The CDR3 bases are TGTGCCAGCAGCGATAGCCGGGACAGGGGGCCTCTGGGCTATGGCTACACCTTC.

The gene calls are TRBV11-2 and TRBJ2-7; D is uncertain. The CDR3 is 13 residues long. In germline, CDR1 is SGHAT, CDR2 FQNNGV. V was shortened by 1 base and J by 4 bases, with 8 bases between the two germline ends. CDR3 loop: CASSLGLGYEQYV. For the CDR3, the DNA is TGTGCCAGCAGCTTAGGGCTCGGGTACGAGCAGTACGTC.

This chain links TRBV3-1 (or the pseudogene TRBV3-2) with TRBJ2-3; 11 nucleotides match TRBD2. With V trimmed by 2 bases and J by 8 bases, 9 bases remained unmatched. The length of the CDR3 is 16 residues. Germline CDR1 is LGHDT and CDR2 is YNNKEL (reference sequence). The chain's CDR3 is CASSQFTSGSRGTQYF. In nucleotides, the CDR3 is TGTGCCAGCAGCCAATTTACTAGCGGGAGTAGGGGTACGCAGTATTTT.

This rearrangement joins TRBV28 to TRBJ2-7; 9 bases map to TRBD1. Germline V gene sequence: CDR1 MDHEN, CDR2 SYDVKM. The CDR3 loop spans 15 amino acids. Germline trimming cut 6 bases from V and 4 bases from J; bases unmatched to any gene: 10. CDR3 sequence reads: CASSKATGGSYEQYF. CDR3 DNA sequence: TGTGCCAGCAGCAAGGCGACAGGGGGTTCGTACGAGCAGTACTTC.

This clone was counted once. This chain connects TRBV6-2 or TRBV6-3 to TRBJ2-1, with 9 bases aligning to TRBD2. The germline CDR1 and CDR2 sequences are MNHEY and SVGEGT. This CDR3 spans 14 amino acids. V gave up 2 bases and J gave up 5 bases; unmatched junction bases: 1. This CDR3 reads CASSYPSGNNEQFF. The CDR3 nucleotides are TGTGCCAGCAGTTACCCTAGCGGGAACAATGAGCAGTTCTTC.

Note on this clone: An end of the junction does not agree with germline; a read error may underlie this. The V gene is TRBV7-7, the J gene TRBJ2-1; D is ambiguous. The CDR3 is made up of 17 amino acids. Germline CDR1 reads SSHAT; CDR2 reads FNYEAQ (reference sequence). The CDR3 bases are TGTGCTAGCAGCTTAGCTCTGGGTCCGAGAGGATACAATGAGCAGTTCTTC. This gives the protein CASSLALGPRGYNEQFF.

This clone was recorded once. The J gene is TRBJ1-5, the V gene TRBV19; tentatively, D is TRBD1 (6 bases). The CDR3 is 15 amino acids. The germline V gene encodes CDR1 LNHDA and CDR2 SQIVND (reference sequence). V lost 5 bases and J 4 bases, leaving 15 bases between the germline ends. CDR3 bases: TGTGCCAGTAGTTATGGGGGCCGGAGGAATCAGCCCCAGCATTTT. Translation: CASSYGGRRNQPQHF.

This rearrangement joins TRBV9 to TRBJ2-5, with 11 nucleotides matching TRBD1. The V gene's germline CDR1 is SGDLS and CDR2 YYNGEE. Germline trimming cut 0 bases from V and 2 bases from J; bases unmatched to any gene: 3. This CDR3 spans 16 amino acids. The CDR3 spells CASSVAGTGGQETQYF. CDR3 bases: TGTGCCAGCAGCGTAGCGGGGACAGGGGGGCAAGAGACCCAGTACTTC.

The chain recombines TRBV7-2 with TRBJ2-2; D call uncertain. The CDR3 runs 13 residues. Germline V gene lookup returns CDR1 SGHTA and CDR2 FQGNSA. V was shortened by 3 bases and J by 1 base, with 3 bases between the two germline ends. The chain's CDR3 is CASSFKNTGELFF. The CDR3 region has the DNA TGTGCCAGCAGCTTTAAGAACACCGGGGAGCTGTTTTTT. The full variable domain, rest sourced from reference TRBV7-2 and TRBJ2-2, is GAGVSQSPSNKVTEKGKDVELRCDPISGHTALYWYRQSLGQGLEFLIYFQGNSAPDKSGLPSDRFSAERTGGSVSTLTIQRTQQEDSAVYLCASSFKNTGELFFGEGSRLTVL.